This T cell receptor (beta chain) stems from a study of blood T cell repertoires in COVID-19. This CDR3 is 15 amino acids long. Trimming stripped 1 base from V and 2 bases from J, with 10 bases between. The germline V gene has CDR1 KGHDR and CDR2 SFDVKD. Using immunoSEQ multiplex PCR, the repertoire was profiled, and TCRdb retains in-frame clones only, with some absent. Of 150,000 or so clones in the sample, 85% to 90% are singletons; the top ten hold 1.2%. This TCR came from a woman aged 25 to 39 with acute COVID-19. Specimen: PBMCs or T cells enriched from blood (not recorded which). V gene TRBV24-1 combines with J gene TRBJ2-5; maybe TRBD1 (6 bases). CDR3 bases: TGTGCCACCAGTGATTTCAGCAGGGGACAAGAGACCCAGTACTTC. This codes for CATSDFSRGQETQYF.